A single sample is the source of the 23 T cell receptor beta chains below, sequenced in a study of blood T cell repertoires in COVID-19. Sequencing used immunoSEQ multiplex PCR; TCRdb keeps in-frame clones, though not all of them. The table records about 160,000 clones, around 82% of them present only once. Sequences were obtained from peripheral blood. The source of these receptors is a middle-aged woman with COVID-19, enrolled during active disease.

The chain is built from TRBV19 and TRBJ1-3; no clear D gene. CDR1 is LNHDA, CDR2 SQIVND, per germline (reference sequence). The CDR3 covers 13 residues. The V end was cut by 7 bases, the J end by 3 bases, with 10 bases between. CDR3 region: CASTSGDGNTIYF. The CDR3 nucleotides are TGTGCCAGTACATCGGGAGATGGAAACACCATATATTTT.

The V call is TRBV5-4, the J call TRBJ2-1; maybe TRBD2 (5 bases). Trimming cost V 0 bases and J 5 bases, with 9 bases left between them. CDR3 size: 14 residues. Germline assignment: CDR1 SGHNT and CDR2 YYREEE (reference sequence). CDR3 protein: CASSLETRHNEQFF. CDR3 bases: TGTGCCAGCAGCTTGGAAACTAGACACAATGAGCAGTTCTTC. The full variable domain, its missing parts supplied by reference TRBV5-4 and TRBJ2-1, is ETGVTQSPTHLIKTRGQQVTLRCSSQSGHNTVSWYQQALGQGPQFIFQYYREEENGRGNFPPRFSGLQFPNYSSELNVNALELDDSALYLCASSLETRHNEQFFGPGTRLTVL.

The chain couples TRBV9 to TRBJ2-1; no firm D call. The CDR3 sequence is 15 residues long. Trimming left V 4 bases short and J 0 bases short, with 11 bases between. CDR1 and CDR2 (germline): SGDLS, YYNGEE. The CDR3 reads CASSLYESSYNEQFF. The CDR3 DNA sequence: TGTGCCAGCAGCCTTTATGAGAGCTCCTACAATGAGCAGTTCTTC.

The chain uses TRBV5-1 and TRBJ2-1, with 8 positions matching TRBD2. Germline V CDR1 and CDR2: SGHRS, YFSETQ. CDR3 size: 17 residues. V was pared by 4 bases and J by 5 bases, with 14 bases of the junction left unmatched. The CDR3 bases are TGCGCCAGCAGCGCCCCCTCTGGCGGGAGGACACACAATGAGCAGTTCTTC. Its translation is CASSAPSGGRTHNEQFF.

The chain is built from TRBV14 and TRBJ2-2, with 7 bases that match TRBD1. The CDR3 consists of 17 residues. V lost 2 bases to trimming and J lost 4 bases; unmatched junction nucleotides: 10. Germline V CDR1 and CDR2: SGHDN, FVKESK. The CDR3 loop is CASSQSAPRQGTGELFF. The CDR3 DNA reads TGTGCCAGCAGCCAATCCGCCCCAAGACAGGGCACCGGGGAGCTGTTTTTT. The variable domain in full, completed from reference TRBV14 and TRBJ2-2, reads EAGVTQFPSHSVIEKGQTVTLRCDPISGHDNLYWYRRVMGKEIKFLLHFVKESKQDESGMPNNRFLAERTGGTYSTLKVQPAELEDSGVYFCASSQSAPRQGTGELFFGEGSRLTVL.

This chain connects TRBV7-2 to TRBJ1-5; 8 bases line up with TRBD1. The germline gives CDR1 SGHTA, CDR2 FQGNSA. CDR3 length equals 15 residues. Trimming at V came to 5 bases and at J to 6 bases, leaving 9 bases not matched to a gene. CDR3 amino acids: CASSQTGARGQPQHF. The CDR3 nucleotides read TGTGCCAGCAGCCAGACAGGGGCGCGGGGTCAGCCCCAGCATTTT.

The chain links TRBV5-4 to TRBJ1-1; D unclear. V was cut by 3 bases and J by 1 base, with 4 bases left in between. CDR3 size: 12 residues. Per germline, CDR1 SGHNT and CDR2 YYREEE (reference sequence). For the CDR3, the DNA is TGTGCCAGCAGCTGGCAGAACACTGAAGCTTTCTTT. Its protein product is CASSWQNTEAFF. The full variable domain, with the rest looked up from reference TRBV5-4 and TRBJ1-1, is ETGVTQSPTHLIKTRGQQVTLRCSSQSGHNTVSWYQQALGQGPQFIFQYYREEENGRGNFPPRFSGLQFPNYSSELNVNALELDDSALYLCASSWQNTEAFFGQGTRLTVV.

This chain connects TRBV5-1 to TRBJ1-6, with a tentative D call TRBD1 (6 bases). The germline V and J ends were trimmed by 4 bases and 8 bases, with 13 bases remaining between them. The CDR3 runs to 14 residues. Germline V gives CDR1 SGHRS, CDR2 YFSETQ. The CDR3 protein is CASSPTGRDSPLHF. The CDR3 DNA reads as TGCGCCAGCAGCCCAACAGGGAGGGATTCACCCCTCCACTTT.

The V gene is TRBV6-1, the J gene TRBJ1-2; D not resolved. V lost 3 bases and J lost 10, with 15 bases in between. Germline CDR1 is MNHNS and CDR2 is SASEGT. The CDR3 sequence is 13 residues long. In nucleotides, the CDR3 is TGTGCCAGCAGTGAGATTTTGGCGGAGCCCTACACCTTC. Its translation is CASSEILAEPYTF.

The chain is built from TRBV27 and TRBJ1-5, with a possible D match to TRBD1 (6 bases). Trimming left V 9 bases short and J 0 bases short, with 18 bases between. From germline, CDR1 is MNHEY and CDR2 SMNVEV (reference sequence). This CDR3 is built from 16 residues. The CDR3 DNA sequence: TGTGCCAGTCTACCGTCGAGGGGGTATAGCAATCAGCCCCAGCATTTT. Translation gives CASLPSRGYSNQPQHF.

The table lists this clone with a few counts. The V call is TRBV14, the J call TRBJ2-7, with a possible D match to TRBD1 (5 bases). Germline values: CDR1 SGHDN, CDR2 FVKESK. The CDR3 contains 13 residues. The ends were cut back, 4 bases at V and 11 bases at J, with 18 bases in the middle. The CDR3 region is CASSPFRGAGKYF. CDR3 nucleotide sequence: TGTGCCAGCAGCCCCTTCCGAGGAGCAGGGAAGTACTTC.

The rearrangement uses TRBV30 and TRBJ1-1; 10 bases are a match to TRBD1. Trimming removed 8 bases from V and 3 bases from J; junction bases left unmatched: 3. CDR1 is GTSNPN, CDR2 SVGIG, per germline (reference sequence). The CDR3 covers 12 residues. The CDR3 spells CAQDRGHTEAFF. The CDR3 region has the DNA TGTGCCCAAGACAGGGGGCACACTGAAGCTTTCTTT.

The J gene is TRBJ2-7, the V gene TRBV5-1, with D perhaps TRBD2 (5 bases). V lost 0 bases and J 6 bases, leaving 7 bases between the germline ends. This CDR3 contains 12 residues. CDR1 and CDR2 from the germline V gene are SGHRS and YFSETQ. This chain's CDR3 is CASSLAGIEQYF. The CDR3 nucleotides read TGCGCCAGCAGCTTGGCGGGGATCGAGCAGTACTTC.

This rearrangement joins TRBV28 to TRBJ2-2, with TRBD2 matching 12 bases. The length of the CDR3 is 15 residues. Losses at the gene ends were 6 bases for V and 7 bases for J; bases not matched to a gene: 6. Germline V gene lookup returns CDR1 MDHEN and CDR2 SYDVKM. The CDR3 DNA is TGTGCCAGCAGGGTGGCTAGCGGGAGGGTCGGGGAGCTGTTTTTT. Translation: CASRVASGRVGELFF.

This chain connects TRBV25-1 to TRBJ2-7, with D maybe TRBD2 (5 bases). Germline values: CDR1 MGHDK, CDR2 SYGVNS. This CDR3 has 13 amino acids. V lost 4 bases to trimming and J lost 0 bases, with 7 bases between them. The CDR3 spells CASSGTSSYEQYF. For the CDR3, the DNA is TGTGCCAGCAGTGGAACTAGCTCCTACGAGCAGTACTTC.

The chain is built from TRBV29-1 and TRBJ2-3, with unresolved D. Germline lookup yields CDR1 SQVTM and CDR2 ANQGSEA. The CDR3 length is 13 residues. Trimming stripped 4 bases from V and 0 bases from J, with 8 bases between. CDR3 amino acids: CSVAGPSTDTQYF. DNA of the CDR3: TGCAGCGTTGCTGGCCCGAGCACAGATACGCAGTATTTT.

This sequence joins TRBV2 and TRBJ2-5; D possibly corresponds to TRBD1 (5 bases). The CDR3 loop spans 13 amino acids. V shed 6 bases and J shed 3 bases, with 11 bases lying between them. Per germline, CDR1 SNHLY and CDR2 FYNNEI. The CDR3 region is CASRVDRKETQYF. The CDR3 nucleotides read TGTGCCAGCAGGGTTGACAGAAAAGAGACCCAGTACTTC.

The CDR3 loop reads CASSVLQGSGTGELFF. Written as DNA, the CDR3 is TGTGCCAGCAGCGTGTTACAGGGTTCGGGCACCGGGGAGCTGTTTTTT. The genes are TRBV13 and TRBJ2-2; TRBD1 is a possible D gene (6 bases). The CDR3 extends over 16 amino acids. The V gene's germline CDR1 is PRHDT and CDR2 FYEKMQ (reference sequence). V lost 5 bases to trimming and J lost 4 bases, with 17 bases between them.

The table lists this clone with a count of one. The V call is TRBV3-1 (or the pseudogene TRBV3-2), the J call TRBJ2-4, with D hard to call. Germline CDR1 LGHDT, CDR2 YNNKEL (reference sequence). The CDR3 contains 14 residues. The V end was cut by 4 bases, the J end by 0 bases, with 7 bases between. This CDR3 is CASSRDLAKNIQYF. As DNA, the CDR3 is TGTGCCAGCAGCCGAGACCTAGCCAAAAACATTCAGTACTTC.

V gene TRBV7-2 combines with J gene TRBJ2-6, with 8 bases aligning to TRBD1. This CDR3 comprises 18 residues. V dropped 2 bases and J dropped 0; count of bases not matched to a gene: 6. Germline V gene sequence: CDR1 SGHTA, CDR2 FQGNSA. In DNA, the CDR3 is TGTGCCAGCAGCTTAAAACGGGACAGGCTCTCTGGGGCCAACGTCCTGACTTTC. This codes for CASSLKRDRLSGANVLTF.

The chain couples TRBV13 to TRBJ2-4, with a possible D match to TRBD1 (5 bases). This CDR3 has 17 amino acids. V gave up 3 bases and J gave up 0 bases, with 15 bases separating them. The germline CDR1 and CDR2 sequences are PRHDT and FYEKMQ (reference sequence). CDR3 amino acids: CASSFKVRQLAKNIQYF. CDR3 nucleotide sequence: TGTGCCAGCAGCTTCAAAGTTCGACAGCTAGCCAAAAACATTCAGTACTTC.

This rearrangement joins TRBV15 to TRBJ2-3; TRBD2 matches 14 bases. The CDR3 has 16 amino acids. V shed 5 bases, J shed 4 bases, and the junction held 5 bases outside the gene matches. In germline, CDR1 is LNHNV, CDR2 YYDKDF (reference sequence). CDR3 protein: CATSGGLAGAADTQYF. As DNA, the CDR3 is TGTGCCACCAGCGGGGGACTAGCGGGAGCTGCAGATACGCAGTATTTT.

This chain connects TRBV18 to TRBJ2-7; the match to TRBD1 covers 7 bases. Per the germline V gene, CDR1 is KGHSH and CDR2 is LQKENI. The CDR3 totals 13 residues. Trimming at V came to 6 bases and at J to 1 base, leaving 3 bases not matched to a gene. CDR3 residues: CASSLTGSYEQYF. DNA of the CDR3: TGTGCCAGCTCCCTGACAGGGTCCTACGAGCAGTACTTC.